This is a list of T cell receptor beta chains from one sample in a study of OX40 agonist ivuxolimab in advanced cancers. Profiling relied on immunoSEQ multiplex PCR, and the TCRdb table lists in-frame clones only, not all of them. The table records about 46,000 clones, 75% to 95% of them present only once. This sample comprised CD4+ or CD8+ T cells sorted from blood, obtained in a trial of the OX40 agonist ivuxolimab. Every receptor here comes from an adult with an advanced solid tumor such as melanoma, head and neck, liver or kidney cancer. Both conserved end residues are part of each CDR3. The D gene is left open where the match is weak. Clone size is given for some rows only: seen once, a few or many times, or a class if the clone is expanded.

cdr3_aa: CASSPLNEKLFF; cdr3_nt: TGTGCCAGCAGCCCTTTGAATGAAAAACTGTTTTTT; v_call: TRBV7-9; d_call: -; clone_size: -; j_call: TRBJ1-4
cdr3_aa: CASSRDSASGNTIYF; cdr3_nt: TGTGCCAGCAGCCGGGACAGCGCCTCTGGAAACACCATATATTTT; v_call: TRBV2; d_call: TRBD1; clone_size: -; j_call: TRBJ1-3
cdr3_aa: CASSAGGESFQQFF; cdr3_nt: TGTGCCAGCAGTGCAGGGGGCGAGAGTTTCCAGCAGTTCTTC; v_call: TRBV28; d_call: TRBD1; clone_size: -; j_call: TRBJ2-1
cdr3_aa: CAISEPDRVGTEAFF; cdr3_nt: TGTGCCATCAGTGAGCCGGACAGGGTGGGTACTGAAGCTTTCTTT; v_call: TRBV10-3; d_call: TRBD1; clone_size: -; j_call: TRBJ1-1
cdr3_aa: CASSLPSGSSYNEQFF; cdr3_nt: TGTGCCAGCAGTCTACCTAGCGGGAGCTCCTACAATGAGCAGTTCTTC; v_call: TRBV6-6; d_call: TRBD2; clone_size: -; j_call: TRBJ2-1
cdr3_aa: CASSPGLNNQPQHF; cdr3_nt: TGCGCCAGCAGCCCGGGACTGAATAATCAGCCCCAGCATTTT; v_call: TRBV4-1; d_call: -; clone_size: -; j_call: TRBJ1-5
cdr3_aa: CASSGTIQGGEETQYF; cdr3_nt: TGTGCCAGCAGTGGTACAATACAGGGAGGTGAGGAGACCCAGTACTTC; v_call: TRBV28; d_call: -; clone_size: -; j_call: TRBJ2-5
cdr3_aa: CASSHDRVVTEAFF; cdr3_nt: TGTGCCAGCAGCCACGACAGGGTGGTCACTGAAGCTTTCTTT; v_call: TRBV7-9; d_call: TRBD1; clone_size: -; j_call: TRBJ1-1
cdr3_aa: CASSPPVGGFTEAFF; cdr3_nt: TGTGCCAGCAGTCCCCCGGTAGGGGGCTTCACTGAAGCTTTCTTT; v_call: TRBV6-1; d_call: TRBD1; clone_size: -; j_call: TRBJ1-1
cdr3_aa: CASSQVGQPNTEAFF; cdr3_nt: TGCGCCAGCAGCCAAGTAGGACAGCCGAACACTGAAGCTTTCTTT; v_call: TRBV4-3; d_call: -; clone_size: -; j_call: TRBJ1-1
cdr3_aa: CSVEQQGARGTEAFF; cdr3_nt: TGCAGCGTGGAACAACAGGGGGCGCGGGGAACTGAAGCTTTCTTT; v_call: TRBV29-1; d_call: TRBD1; clone_size: -; j_call: TRBJ1-1
cdr3_aa: CASSYDTGPLNEKLFF; cdr3_nt: TGTGCCAGCAGCTACGACACAGGGCCTTTAAATGAAAAACTGTTTTTT; v_call: TRBV5-6; d_call: -; clone_size: -; j_call: TRBJ1-4
cdr3_aa: CASSLLLVAGVYEQYF; cdr3_nt: TGTGCCAGCAGCCTCCTTCTGGTAGCGGGAGTGTACGAGCAGTACTTC; v_call: TRBV7-2; d_call: TRBD2; clone_size: -; j_call: TRBJ2-7
cdr3_aa: CASSKEGTSGRELYNEQFF; cdr3_nt: TGTGCCAGCAGCAAAGAAGGGACTAGCGGGAGGGAACTCTACAATGAGCAGTTCTTC; v_call: TRBV21-1; d_call: -; clone_size: -; j_call: TRBJ2-1
cdr3_aa: CAISESWSRVTDTQYF; cdr3_nt: TGTGCCATCAGTGAGTCATGGTCAAGGGTCACAGATACGCAGTATTTT; v_call: TRBV10-3; d_call: -; clone_size: -; j_call: TRBJ2-3
cdr3_aa: CASSSTALGGEQYF; cdr3_nt: TGTGCCAGCAGCTCAACTGCCCTGGGAGGCGAGCAGTACTTC; v_call: TRBV6-5; d_call: -; clone_size: -; j_call: TRBJ2-7
cdr3_aa: CASSLVARGSGSRYEQYF; cdr3_nt: TGTGCCAGCAGCTTAGTGGCCCGGGGTAGCGGGAGTAGGTACGAGCAGTACTTC; v_call: TRBV7-2; d_call: TRBD2; clone_size: -; j_call: TRBJ2-7
cdr3_aa: CASSLSGRMGWAGNTIYF; cdr3_nt: TGTGCCAGCAGTTTATCGGGGAGGATGGGATGGGCTGGAAACACCATATATTTT; v_call: TRBV27; d_call: -; clone_size: -; j_call: TRBJ1-3
cdr3_aa: CASGRPTETQYF; cdr3_nt: TGTGCCAGTGGACGTCCGACGGAGACCCAGTACTTC; v_call: TRBV28; d_call: -; clone_size: -; j_call: TRBJ2-5
cdr3_aa: CASSFSQGASDTQYF; cdr3_nt: TGTGCCAGCAGTTTCTCACAGGGGGCTTCGGATACGCAGTATTTT; v_call: TRBV27; d_call: TRBD1; clone_size: -; j_call: TRBJ2-3
cdr3_aa: CAATPPSGTEAFF; cdr3_nt: TGTGCCGCAACTCCCCCCTCGGGAACTGAAGCTTTCTTT; v_call: TRBV7-9; d_call: -; clone_size: -; j_call: TRBJ1-1
cdr3_aa: CSVELRRQVEETQYF; cdr3_nt: TGCAGCGTTGAACTACGTAGGCAGGTAGAAGAGACCCAGTACTTC; v_call: TRBV29-1; d_call: -; clone_size: once; j_call: TRBJ2-5
cdr3_aa: CASSSVKPEAFF; cdr3_nt: TGTGCCAGCAGCTCCGTAAAGCCTGAAGCTTTCTTT; v_call: TRBV7-9; d_call: -; clone_size: -; j_call: TRBJ1-1
cdr3_aa: CASSHFGTGNNEQFF; cdr3_nt: -; v_call: TRBV21-1; d_call: -; clone_size: -; j_call: TRBJ2-1
cdr3_aa: CSVTGYTGELFF; cdr3_nt: TGCAGCGTTACAGGGTACACCGGGGAGCTGTTTTTT; v_call: TRBV29-1; d_call: -; clone_size: -; j_call: TRBJ2-2
cdr3_aa: CASSLGRGFETQETQYF; cdr3_nt: TGTGCCAGCAGCTTAGGGCGGGGATTCGAGACCCAAGAGACCCAGTACTTC; v_call: TRBV11-2; d_call: -; clone_size: once; j_call: TRBJ2-5
cdr3_aa: CASSPETSYNEQFF; cdr3_nt: TGTGCCAGCTCACCCGAGACTAGCTACAATGAGCAGTTCTTC; v_call: TRBV18; d_call: -; clone_size: -; j_call: TRBJ2-1
cdr3_aa: CASSRADGLAGGTDTQYF; cdr3_nt: TGTGCCAGCAGCCGCGCCGACGGACTAGCGGGAGGCACAGATACGCAGTATTTT; v_call: TRBV13; d_call: TRBD2; clone_size: few; j_call: TRBJ2-3
cdr3_aa: CASSLSTGELFF; cdr3_nt: TGCGCCAGCAGCCTTTCCACCGGGGAGCTGTTTTTT; v_call: TRBV5-1; d_call: -; clone_size: -; j_call: TRBJ2-2
cdr3_aa: CASTAWTGKNTEAFF; cdr3_nt: TGTGCCAGCACTGCCTGGACAGGCAAGAACACTGAAGCTTTCTTT; v_call: TRBV2; d_call: TRBD1; clone_size: -; j_call: TRBJ1-1
cdr3_aa: CASSLDGGSYNEQFF; cdr3_nt: TGTGCCAGCAGTTTGGACGGGGGCTCCTACAATGAGCAGTTCTTC; v_call: TRBV28; d_call: -; clone_size: -; j_call: TRBJ2-1
cdr3_aa: CASSEGRGALGYTF; cdr3_nt: TGTGCCAGCAGCGAGGGGCGAGGGGCCCTTGGCTACACCTTC; v_call: TRBV7-6; d_call: -; clone_size: -; j_call: TRBJ1-2
cdr3_aa: CASSSGPGGEQYF; cdr3_nt: TGTGCCAGTAGTAGCGGGCCGGGGGGCGAGCAGTACTTC; v_call: TRBV19; d_call: TRBD2; clone_size: -; j_call: TRBJ2-7
cdr3_aa: CASRGAPGELFF; cdr3_nt: TGTGCCAGCAGAGGGGCGCCCGGGGAGCTGTTTTTT; v_call: TRBV9; d_call: -; clone_size: once; j_call: TRBJ2-2
cdr3_aa: CATRDGPYGYTF; cdr3_nt: TGTGCCACCCGCGACGGCCCTTATGGCTACACCTTC; v_call: TRBV6-5; d_call: -; clone_size: -; j_call: TRBJ1-2
cdr3_aa: CASSFGSRTGELFF; cdr3_nt: TGTGCCAGCAGTTTCGGTAGCCGCACCGGGGAGCTGTTTTTT; v_call: TRBV27; d_call: -; clone_size: -; j_call: TRBJ2-2
cdr3_aa: CASGLYGNEQFF; cdr3_nt: TGTGCTAGTGGTTTGTATGGTAATGAGCAGTTCTTC; v_call: TRBV12-5; d_call: -; clone_size: -; j_call: TRBJ2-1
cdr3_aa: CASSDLIGSPIGEQYF; cdr3_nt: TGTGCCAGCAGTGATTTGATAGGATCCCCTATTGGCGAGCAGTACTTC; v_call: TRBV2; d_call: -; clone_size: -; j_call: TRBJ2-7
cdr3_aa: CASSYSYGYTF; cdr3_nt: TGTGCCAGCAGTTACAGCTATGGCTACACCTTC; v_call: TRBV6-5; d_call: -; clone_size: few; j_call: TRBJ1-2
cdr3_aa: CASSVGLAEGETQYF; cdr3_nt: TGTGCCAGCAGCGTAGGACTAGCGGAAGGGGAGACCCAGTACTTC; v_call: TRBV9; d_call: TRBD2; clone_size: -; j_call: TRBJ2-5
cdr3_aa: CASSPAGGTEAFF; cdr3_nt: TGTGCCAGCAGTCCCGCGGGAGGCACTGAAGCTTTCTTT; v_call: TRBV6-4; d_call: -; clone_size: -; j_call: TRBJ1-1
cdr3_aa: CASSQENRYEQYF; cdr3_nt: TGCGCCAGCAGTCAGGAGAACCGCTACGAGCAGTACTTC; v_call: TRBV5-1; d_call: -; clone_size: -; j_call: TRBJ2-7
cdr3_aa: CASSQDRSPGELFF; cdr3_nt: TGTGCCAGCAGCCAGGACAGGTCTCCCGGGGAGCTGTTTTTT; v_call: TRBV27; d_call: TRBD1; clone_size: -; j_call: TRBJ2-2
cdr3_aa: CASSFRQGNRGEQYF; cdr3_nt: TGTGCCAGCAGCTTTAGACAGGGGAATAGGGGCGAGCAGTACTTC; v_call: TRBV5-8; d_call: TRBD1; clone_size: -; j_call: TRBJ2-7
cdr3_aa: CASSDLREQFF; cdr3_nt: TGCGCCAGCAGTGACCTCCGGGAGCAGTTCTTC; v_call: TRBV10-2; d_call: -; clone_size: -; j_call: TRBJ2-1
cdr3_aa: CASSASHSYEQYF; cdr3_nt: TGTGCCAGCAGTGCATCCCATTCCTACGAGCAGTACTTC; v_call: TRBV27; d_call: -; clone_size: -; j_call: TRBJ2-7
cdr3_aa: CASSEWTEPYEQYF; cdr3_nt: TGTGCCAGCAGTGAATGGACAGAACCCTACGAGCAGTACTTC; v_call: TRBV6-1; d_call: -; clone_size: -; j_call: TRBJ2-7
cdr3_aa: CASSLTRQGGDEQFF; cdr3_nt: TGTGCCAGCTCACTAACCCGACAGGGGGGCGATGAGCAGTTCTTC; v_call: TRBV18; d_call: TRBD1; clone_size: once; j_call: TRBJ2-1
cdr3_aa: CASSYSSRTGFIGYTF; cdr3_nt: TGTGCCAGCAGTTACTCCTCGAGGACAGGGTTCATCGGCTACACCTTC; v_call: TRBV6-6; d_call: TRBD1; clone_size: -; j_call: TRBJ1-2
cdr3_aa: CATGQGAYMNTEAFF; cdr3_nt: TGTGCCACGGGACAGGGGGCGTATATGAACACTGAAGCTTTCTTT; v_call: TRBV10-3; d_call: TRBD1; clone_size: -; j_call: TRBJ1-1
cdr3_aa: CASSTHWTRGRNTIYF; cdr3_nt: TGTGCCAGCAGTACCCATTGGACAAGGGGTCGAAACACCATATATTTT; v_call: TRBV27; d_call: -; clone_size: -; j_call: TRBJ1-3